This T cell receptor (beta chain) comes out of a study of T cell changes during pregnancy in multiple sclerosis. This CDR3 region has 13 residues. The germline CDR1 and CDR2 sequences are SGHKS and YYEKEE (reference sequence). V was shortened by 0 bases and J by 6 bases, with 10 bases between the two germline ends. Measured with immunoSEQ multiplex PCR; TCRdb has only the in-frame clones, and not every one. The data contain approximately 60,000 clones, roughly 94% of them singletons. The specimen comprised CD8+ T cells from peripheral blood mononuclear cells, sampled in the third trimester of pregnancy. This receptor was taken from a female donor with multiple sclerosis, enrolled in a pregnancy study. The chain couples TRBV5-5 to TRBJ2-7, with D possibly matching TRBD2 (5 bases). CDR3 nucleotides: TGTGCCAGCAGCTTGGATGCGGGCACCGAGCAGTACTTC. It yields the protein CASSLDAGTEQYF.